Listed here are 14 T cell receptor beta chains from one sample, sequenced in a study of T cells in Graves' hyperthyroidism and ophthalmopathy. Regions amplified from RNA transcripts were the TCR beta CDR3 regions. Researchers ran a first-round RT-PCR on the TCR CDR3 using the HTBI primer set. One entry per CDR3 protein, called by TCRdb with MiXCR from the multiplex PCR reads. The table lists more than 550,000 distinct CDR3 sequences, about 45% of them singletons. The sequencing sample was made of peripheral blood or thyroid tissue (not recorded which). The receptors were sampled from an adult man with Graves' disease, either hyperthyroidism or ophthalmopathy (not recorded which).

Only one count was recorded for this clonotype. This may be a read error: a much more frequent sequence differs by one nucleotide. Written as DNA, the CDR3 is TGTGCCAGCAGTAGGCGGCAGACACAGCCCCAGCATTTT. As protein: CASSRRQTQPQHF. This chain connects TRBV2 to TRBJ1-5; D unresolved. Per the germline V gene, CDR1 is SNHLY and CDR2 is FYNNEI. The length of the CDR3 is 13 residues. Trimming removed 5 bases from V and 7 bases from J, with 12 bases in between. Combining the CDR3 with reference TRBV2 and TRBJ1-5 gives the whole variable domain EPEVTQTPSHQVTQMGQEVILRCVPISNHLYFYWYRQILGQKVEFLVSFYNNEISEKSEIFDDQFSVERPDGSNFTLKIRSTKLEDSAMYFCASSRRQTQPQHFGDGTRLSIL.

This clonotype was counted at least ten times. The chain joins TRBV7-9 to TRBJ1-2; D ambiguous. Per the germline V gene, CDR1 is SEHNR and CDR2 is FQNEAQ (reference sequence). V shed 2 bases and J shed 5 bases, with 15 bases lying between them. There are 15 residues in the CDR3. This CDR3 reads CASSLTAGVGYGYTF. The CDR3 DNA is TGTGCCAGCAGCTTAACGGCCGGGGTAGGGTATGGCTACACCTTC.

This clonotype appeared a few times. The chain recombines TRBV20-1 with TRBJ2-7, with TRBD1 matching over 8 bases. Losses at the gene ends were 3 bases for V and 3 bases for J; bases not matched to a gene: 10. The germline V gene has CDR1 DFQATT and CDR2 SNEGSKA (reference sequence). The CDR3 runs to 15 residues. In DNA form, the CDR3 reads TGCAGTGCTAGCCCACCCGGGACAGGACACTACGAGCAGTACTTC. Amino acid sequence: CSASPPGTGHYEQYF.

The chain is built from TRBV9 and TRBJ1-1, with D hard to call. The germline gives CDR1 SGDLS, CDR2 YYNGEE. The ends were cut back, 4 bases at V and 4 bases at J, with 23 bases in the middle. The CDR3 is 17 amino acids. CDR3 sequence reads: CASSHLGLGGSGTEAFF. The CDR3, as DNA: TGTGCCAGCAGCCATCTAGGATTGGGAGGTTCGGGCACTGAAGCTTTCTTT.

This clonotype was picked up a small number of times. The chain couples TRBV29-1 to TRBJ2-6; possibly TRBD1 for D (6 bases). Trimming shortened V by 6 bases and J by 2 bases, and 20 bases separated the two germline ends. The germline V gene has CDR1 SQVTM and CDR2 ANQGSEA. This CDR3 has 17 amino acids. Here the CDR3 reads CSVSVGHTGPGANVLTF. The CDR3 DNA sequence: TGCAGCGTGTCGGTGGGACATACAGGCCCTGGGGCCAACGTCCTGACTTTC.

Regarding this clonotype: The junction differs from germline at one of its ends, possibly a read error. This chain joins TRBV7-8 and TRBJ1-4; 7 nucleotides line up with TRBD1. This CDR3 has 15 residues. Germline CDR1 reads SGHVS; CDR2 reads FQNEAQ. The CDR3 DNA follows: TGTGCCAGCAGCTTAGGGCCAGGGGGTGATGAAGAACTGTTTTTT. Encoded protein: CASSLGPGGDEELFF.

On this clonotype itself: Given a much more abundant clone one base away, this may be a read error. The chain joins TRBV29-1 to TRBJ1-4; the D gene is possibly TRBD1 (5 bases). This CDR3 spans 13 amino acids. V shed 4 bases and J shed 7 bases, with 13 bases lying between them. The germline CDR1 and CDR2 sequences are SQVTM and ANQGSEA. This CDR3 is CSVGGHPSEKLFF. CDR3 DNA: TGCAGCGTTGGAGGACACCCGTCTGAAAAACTGTTTTTT.

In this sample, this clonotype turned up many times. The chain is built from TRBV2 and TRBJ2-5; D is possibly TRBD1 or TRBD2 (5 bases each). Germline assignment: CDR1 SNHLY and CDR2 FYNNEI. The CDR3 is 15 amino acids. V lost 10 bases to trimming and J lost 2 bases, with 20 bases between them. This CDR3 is CATNPSLDTQETQYF. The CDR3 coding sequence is TGTGCCACCAACCCTAGCCTGGACACACAAGAGACCCAGTACTTC. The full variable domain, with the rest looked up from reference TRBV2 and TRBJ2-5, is EPEVTQTPSHQVTQMGQEVILRCVPISNHLYFYWYRQILGQKVEFLVSFYNNEISEKSEIFDDQFSVERPDGSNFTLKIRSTKLEDSAMYFCATNPSLDTQETQYFGPGTRLLVL.

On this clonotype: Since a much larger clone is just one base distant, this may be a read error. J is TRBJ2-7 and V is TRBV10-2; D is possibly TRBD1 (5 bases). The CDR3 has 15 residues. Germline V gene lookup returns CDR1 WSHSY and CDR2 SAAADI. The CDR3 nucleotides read TGCGTCAGCAGTGGTCAGGGCCTGAGCTCCTACGAGCAGTACTTC. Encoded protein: CVSSGQGLSSYEQYF.

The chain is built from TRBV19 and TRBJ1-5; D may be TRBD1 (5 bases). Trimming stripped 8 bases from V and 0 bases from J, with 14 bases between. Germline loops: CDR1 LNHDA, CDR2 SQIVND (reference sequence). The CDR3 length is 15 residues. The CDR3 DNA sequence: TGTGCCAGTGAAGACCGGACATATAGCAATCAGCCCCAGCATTTT. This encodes CASEDRTYSNQPQHF.

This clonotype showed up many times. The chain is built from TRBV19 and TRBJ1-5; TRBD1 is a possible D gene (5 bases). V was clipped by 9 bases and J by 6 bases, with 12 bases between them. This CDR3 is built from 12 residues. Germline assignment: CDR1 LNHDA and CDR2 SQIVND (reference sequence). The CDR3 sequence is CASRPGSQPQHF. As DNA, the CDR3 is TGTGCCAGCAGGCCAGGGAGTCAGCCCCAGCATTTT.

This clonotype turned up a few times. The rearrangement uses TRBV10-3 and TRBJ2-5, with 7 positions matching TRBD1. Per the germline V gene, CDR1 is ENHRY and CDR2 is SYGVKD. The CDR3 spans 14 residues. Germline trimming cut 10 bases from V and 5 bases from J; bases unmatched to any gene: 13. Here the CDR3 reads CASRNRGSGETQYF. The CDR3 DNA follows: TGTGCCAGCAGGAACAGGGGATCAGGGGAGACCCAGTACTTC.

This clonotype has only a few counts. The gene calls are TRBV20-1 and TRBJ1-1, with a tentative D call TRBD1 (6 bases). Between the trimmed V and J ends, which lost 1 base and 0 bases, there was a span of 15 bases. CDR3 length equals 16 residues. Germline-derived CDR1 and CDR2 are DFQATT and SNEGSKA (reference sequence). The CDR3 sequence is CSARGGRGSVNTEAFF. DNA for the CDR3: TGCAGTGCTAGAGGAGGCAGGGGTAGCGTGAACACTGAAGCTTTCTTT.

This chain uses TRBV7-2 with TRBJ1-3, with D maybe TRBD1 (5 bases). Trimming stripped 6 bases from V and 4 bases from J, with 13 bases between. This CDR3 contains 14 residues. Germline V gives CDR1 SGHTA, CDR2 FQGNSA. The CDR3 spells CASSYGTAGNTIYF. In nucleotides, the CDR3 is TGTGCCAGCAGTTATGGGACGGCAGGAAACACCATATATTTT.